This T cell receptor (beta chain) was sequenced for a study of blood T cell repertoires in COVID-19. Seattle researchers signed up patients amid active infection and tracked them longitudinally. The V gene's germline CDR1 is SGHNT and CDR2 YENEEA. This CDR3 spans 14 amino acids. V was cut by 1 base and J by 7 bases, with 11 bases left in between. Per the authors' pipeline: Estimates of nucleated cell counts were drawn from the amplification of reference gene primers. Repertoires were generated with immunoSEQ multiplex PCR, while TCRdb's copy carries only in-frame clones and drops some. That table furnishes V, J and clone size, whereas the DNA furnished D and trimming. The sample contains 47,000 or so clones, 80% to 85% of which appear only once.

The receptor was derived from a woman of 80 years or more with COVID-19, enrolled during active disease. The chain is built from TRBV11-3 and TRBJ2-1; weak D call: TRBD2 (6 bases). Sequencing input: peripheral blood. The DNA for the CDR3 is TGTGCCAGCAGCTTAGCTGACGGGAGTAATGAGCAGTTCTTC. Amino acid sequence: CASSLADGSNEQFF.